These T cell receptor beta chains were read from a single sample in a study of cytomegalovirus exposure and HLA in healthy donors. The data were produced by immunoSEQ multiplex PCR, yet TCRdb's version contains in-frame clones alone and is incomplete. The table records tens of thousands of clones, over 65% of them present only once. The sequencing input was PBMCs. The source of these receptors is a man aged 25-45 years in good health and CMV-seronegative. The CDR3 runs from the conserved cysteine through the conserved F or W. A D gene is named only where the DNA matches it firmly. The size field is filled for only some rows; it gives once, few, many or a size class.

CDR3 | DNA | J | size | D | V
CASSRYRDRGNTEAFF | TGTGCCAGCAGCAGATACCGGGACAGGGGTAACACTGAAGCTTTCTTT | TRBJ1-1 | . | TRBD1 | TRBV7-6
CASSLGTGETYEQYF | TGTGCCAGCTCCCTTGGGACAGGGGAAACCTACGAGCAGTACTTC | TRBJ2-7 | . | TRBD1 | TRBV27
CAWNPLAFTDTQYF | TGTGCCTGGAACCCACTAGCGTTCACAGATACGCAGTATTTT | TRBJ2-3 | . | TRBD2 | TRBV30
CASSLLTGAEQYF | TGCGCCAGCAGCCTCCTGACAGGCGCCGAGCAGTACTTC | TRBJ2-7 | . | . | TRBV5-1
CASSLALAGGGDTQYF | TGTGCCAGCAGCTTAGCCCTAGCGGGAGGGGGAGATACGCAGTATTTT | TRBJ2-3 | . | TRBD2 | TRBV7-2
CATSSQTSGIYEQYF | TGTGCCACCAGCAGCCAGACTAGCGGGATATACGAGCAGTACTTC | TRBJ2-7 | . | TRBD2 | TRBV15
CASSFGTGGDTEAFF | TGTGCCAGCAGCTTCGGGACAGGGGGCGACACTGAAGCTTTCTTT | TRBJ1-1 | once | TRBD1 | TRBV9
CATSRDLASGRNIQYF | TGCGCCACCAGCAGAGATTTGGCTTCTGGGAGAAACATTCAGTACTTC | TRBJ2-4 | . | . | TRBV15
CASGEWFASGYTF | TGTGCCAGCGGTGAATGGTTTGCCAGTGGCTACACCTTC | TRBJ1-2 | . | . | TRBV5-4
CSSSFLGGSFHF | TGTTCCAGCAGCTTTTTAGGGGGATCCTTCCACTTT | TRBJ1-6 | . | . | TRBV7-9
CASRRTGRGTEAFF | TGTGCCAGCAGGAGGACAGGGCGGGGCACTGAAGCTTTCTTT | TRBJ1-1 | . | TRBD1 | TRBV6-5
CASSSQDSPNEQFF | TGTGCCAGCAGCTCCCAGGACAGTCCTAATGAGCAGTTCTTC | TRBJ2-1 | . | . | TRBV5-6
CASSHGGAGGELFF | TGTGCCAGCAGCCACGGGGGGGCCGGCGGGGAGCTGTTTTTT | TRBJ2-2 | . | TRBD2 | TRBV7-2
CASSEEVTGELFF | TGTGCCAGCAGTGAAGAGGTTACCGGGGAGCTGTTTTTT | TRBJ2-2 | . | . | TRBV6-4
CASSATVGQGRGNTIYF | TGTGCCAGCAGCGCAACGGTAGGACAGGGGAGAGGAAACACCATATATTTT | TRBJ1-3 | . | TRBD1 | TRBV9
CASSSVQETQYF | TGTGCCAGCAGCTCCGTACAAGAGACCCAGTACTTC | TRBJ2-5 | few | . | TRBV5-6
CASSPSPGQVSYEQYF | TGTGCCAGCAGTCCTTCGCCCGGACAGGTATCCTACGAGCAGTACTTC | TRBJ2-7 | few | TRBD1 | TRBV28
CASSLPGQGFSGANVLTF | TGTGCCAGCAGCTTACCGGGACAGGGATTCTCTGGGGCCAACGTCCTGACTTTC | TRBJ2-6 | . | TRBD1 | TRBV5-6
CASSWKGQDYEQYF | TGTGCCAGCAGCTGGAAAGGACAGGACTACGAGCAGTACTTC | TRBJ2-7 | . | TRBD1 | TRBV7-2
CASSPDPTSGQNYNEQFF | TGTGCCAGCAGCCCCGATCCCACTAGCGGTCAAAACTACAATGAGCAGTTCTTC | TRBJ2-1 | . | TRBD2 | TRBV11-2
CASNPGTERSEAFF | TGTGCCAGCAACCCCGGGACAGAACGGTCTGAAGCTTTCTTT | TRBJ1-1 | once | TRBD1 | TRBV7-9
CASSRDNQPQHF | TGTGCCAGCAGTAGAGATAATCAGCCCCAGCATTTT | TRBJ1-5 | . | . | TRBV2
CASSLYNNEQFF | TGTGCCAGCAGCCTCTATAACAATGAGCAGTTCTTC | TRBJ2-1 | . | . | TRBV7-2
CASSLGLAGGGGSTDTQYF | TGTGCCAGCAGTTTGGGACTAGCGGGAGGTGGTGGGAGCACAGATACGCAGTATTTT | TRBJ2-3 | . | TRBD2 | TRBV28
CASSSNRWFF | TGTGCCAGCAGTTCTAACAGGTGGTTCTTT | TRBJ1-1 | . | . | TRBV28
CASSTDSLAKNIQYF | TGTGCCAGCAGCACGGACAGCCTAGCCAAAAACATTCAGTACTTC | TRBJ2-4 | . | . | TRBV2
CASSSGQGVYGYTF | TGTGCCAGCAGTTCGGGACAGGGCGTCTATGGCTACACCTTC | TRBJ1-2 | . | TRBD1 | TRBV6-6
CASSPRTGASTDTQYF | TGTGCCAGCAGTCCGAGGACAGGGGCTAGCACAGATACGCAGTATTTT | TRBJ2-3 | . | TRBD1 | TRBV25-1
CASSFGQGVHEQYF | TGTGCTAGCAGCTTCGGACAGGGTGTCCACGAGCAGTACTTC | TRBJ2-7 | . | TRBD1 | TRBV7-7
CASSFFTGLINEQFF | TGTGCCAGCAGTTTCTTTACGGGACTCATAAATGAGCAGTTCTTC | TRBJ2-1 | . | . | TRBV28
CATSRAGTGPGNTIYF | TGTGCCACCAGCAGAGCCGGGACAGGTCCAGGAAACACCATATATTTT | TRBJ1-3 | few | TRBD1 | TRBV15
CASTSPGLARETQYF | TGTGCCAGCACCTCCCCGGGACTAGCGAGGGAGACCCAGTACTTC | TRBJ2-5 | . | TRBD2 | TRBV7-9
CASGLVAKASGTDTQYF | TGTGCTAGTGGTTTGGTAGCTAAGGCTAGCGGGACAGATACGCAGTATTTT | TRBJ2-3 | few | TRBD2 | TRBV12-5
CASSSPNVRQGGRHTEAFF | TGTGCCAGCAGCTCTCCCAATGTTCGACAGGGGGGTAGGCACACTGAAGCTTTCTTT | TRBJ1-1 | few | . | TRBV21-1
CATREGYSNQPQHF | TGTGCCACGAGGGAGGGATATAGCAATCAGCCCCAGCATTTT | TRBJ1-5 | . | . | TRBV15
CAWGGAGGSLWETQYF | TGTGCCTGGGGGGGAGCGGGGGGGAGCCTATGGGAGACCCAGTACTTC | TRBJ2-5 | few | TRBD2 | TRBV30
CASSQEDYRVWIYGYTF | TGCGCCAGCAGCCAAGAGGATTACAGGGTATGGATCTATGGCTACACCTTC | TRBJ1-2 | . | . | TRBV4-1
CASSSGTGVQPQHF | TGTGCCAGCAGCTCCGGGACAGGGGTTCAGCCCCAGCATTTT | TRBJ1-5 | few | TRBD1 | TRBV5-4
CASSLVGGKETQYF | TGCGCCAGCAGCTTGGTGGGGGGGAAAGAGACCCAGTACTTC | TRBJ2-5 | few | TRBD2 | TRBV5-1
CAISEGGTGPDTQYF | TGTGCCATCAGTGAAGGGGGGACAGGGCCAGATACGCAGTATTTT | TRBJ2-3 | . | TRBD1 | TRBV10-3
CAISESKRGGSDTQYF | TGTGCCATCAGTGAGTCGAAGCGGGGGGGGTCAGATACGCAGTATTTT | TRBJ2-3 | . | TRBD2 | TRBV10-3
CASSQSEGAYQPQHF | TGTGCCAGCTCACAATCGGAGGGGGCATATCAGCCCCAGCATTTT | TRBJ1-5 | . | TRBD1 | TRBV18
CAGSGTVVDQPQHF | TGTGCCGGCAGCGGGACAGTCGTCGATCAGCCCCAGCATTTT | TRBJ1-5 | . | TRBD1 | TRBV28
CASILLRVESGELFF | TGTGCCAGCATTCTCCTCAGGGTCGAATCCGGGGAGCTGTTTTTT | TRBJ2-2 | . | . | TRBV2